This paragraph reports one T cell receptor beta chain. Which antigen it targets is not known. It has no much larger one-base neighbor in the sample; base qualities were not kept. The treatment or condition tag for this specimen amounts to: around 19 received Ad26.COV2.S at low or high dose, single or two shots; five or six received placebo; per-sample allocation not given. Repertoires of vaccine and placebo recipients were sequenced from samples taken on day 63 after the first injection. In Cohort 1b, around 23 adults aged 18-55 years were enrolled at a single site in Boston, USA, between 29 July and 7 August 2020. Ad26.COV2.S was a replication-incompetent adenovirus type 26 vector that expressed a prefusion-stabilized SARS-CoV-2 spike protein derived from the original Wuhan strain. The immunoSEQ Assay was the method used to sequence TCRbeta CDR3 regions. After extraction, genomic DNA underwent amplification by bias-controlled multiplex PCR, followed by high-throughput sequencing. Per the source publication's procedure: To quantify the absolute abundance of every unique TCRbeta CDR3 region, sequences were collapsed and filtered. T cell fraction was estimated by normalizing TCRbeta template counts to usable DNA, which was measured by amplifying reference genes present in all nucleated cells. Repertoire TCRs were annotated as SARS-CoV-2-specific by exact matching of V gene, CDR3 amino acid sequence and J gene to a known reactive TCR set. The reference SARS-CoV-2 TCR set was obtained from MIRA and was filtered for enrichment in COVID-19-positive ImmuneCODE repertoires, whereby public or cross-reactive TCRs were removed. Based on the MIRA antigens, annotated TCRs were further analysed at the level of specific ORF or position within ORF. Depth was the summed frequency of annotated unique rearrangements, while breadth was defined as annotated unique rearrangements over total unique productive rearrangements. Two-sided Wilcoxon rank-sum tests were applied when comparing TCR breadth between groups. TCRdb stores this immuneACCESS table with in-frame sequences only. Part of the clones is absent; in the studies checked, under half of the shortfall reflects unresolved V genes, and no reason is known for the rest. V and J calls plus clone size are reproduced from that table; the DNA served to infer D and trimming. This sample comprises roughly 400,000 clones, around 90% of them detected only once. Roughly 4% of the sample comes from the top ten.

This record belongs to a study of Ad26.COV2.S vaccination and SARS-CoV-2 variants (dated by TCRdb to the early 2020s). Turning to the overall study: Donors in the vaccine arm were drawn from COV1001, a multicentre, randomized, double-blind, placebo-controlled phase I-IIa trial testing Ad26.COV2.S in healthy adults. Ad26.COV2.S was administered intramuscularly at 5 x 10^10 or 1 x 10^11 viral particles, either as a single shot or as two shots given 56 days apart. The specificity and breadth of SARS-CoV-2-reactive T cell receptors after Ad26.COV2.S vaccination were assessed by TCRbeta repertoire sequencing. The TCR-sequenced set comprised about 32 samples: about 19 Ad26.COV2.S vaccine recipients, 5 placebo recipients and 8 SARS-CoV-2 convalescent individuals. Trial participants were randomized into five groups of five, in which low-dose or high-dose Ad26.COV2.S was given once or twice, or placebo was given on both occasions. Blinding of investigators to trial group allocation was maintained during experiments and outcome assessment.

Overall results and qualifications from the work: After vaccination, substantial breadth of spike-specific CD8+ and CD4+ T cell responses was reported. Vaccine and placebo recipients had comparable non-spike TCR breadth, which fits with the vaccine containing only spike. The study was not powered to compare responses between vaccine doses or regimens. Ad26.COV2.S recipients had higher spike-specific TCR breadth than placebo recipients (P = 0.0014). According to the authors, total T cell responses may have been underestimated by the TCR breadth and depth analyses.

Unmatched junction bases come to 7, with V trimmed by 4 bases and J by 7 bases. Reading the germline V gene (reference sequence) gives CDR1 SGHKS and CDR2 YYEKEE. The CDR3 measures 16 amino acids from cysteine to phenylalanine. This entry keeps only the CDR3 DNA: 48 bases, framed from base 1. This material consisted of peripheral blood, taken in a trial of Ad26.COV2.S vaccine versus placebo. The origin of this receptor is a person aged 18-65 years who received the Ad26.COV2.S COVID-19 vaccine or a placebo. The sequence links TRBV5-5 to TRBJ1-6; TRBD1 agrees with 11 junctional bases. The nucleotide sequence is given as TGTGCCAGCAGCGCGTGGACAGGGGGCCAAAATTCACCCCTCCACTTT. Its coded protein is CASSAWTGGQNSPLHF.